The count of the clone carrying this TCR beta chain is one. Recovered participants had two consecutive negative NP/OP PCR tests, healthcare professional clearance, or symptom resolution. This sample stems from a study of blood T cell repertoires in COVID-19. For the study at large: Both acute and convalescent COVID-19 samples were obtained from the United States, Italy and Spain.

After removal of 3 bases from V and 7 bases from J, the junction contained 11 bases not matched to a gene. This CDR3 is built from 16 residues. Germline CDR1 MGHDK, CDR2 SYGVNS. In the original processing: Amplified reference gene primers provided the basis for estimating nucleated cell counts. Using immunoSEQ multiplex PCR, the repertoire was profiled, and TCRdb retains in-frame clones only, with some absent. D and trimming come from the DNA, and the V and J calls and clone size come from that table. Among about 330,000 clones listed, 80% to 90% were seen once. The J gene is TRBJ1-2, the V gene TRBV25-1, with 10 bases that match TRBD1. The TCR was taken from a woman in her twenties or thirties who had recovered from COVID-19. Sequenced sample: PBMCs or T cells enriched from blood (not recorded which). The CDR3 DNA is TGTGCCAGCAGTGACCGGGACAGGGGCATTTTCCGTGGCTACACCTTC. Amino acid sequence: CASSDRDRGIFRGYTF.